Below are 8 T cell receptor beta chains sequenced from a single sample in a study of CD8+CD57+ T cells in acquired aplastic anemia (dated by TCRdb to the late 2010s). Sequencing was performed on an Illumina HiSeq 2000. Profiling of TCR beta VDJ combinations and CDR3 sequences used genomic DNA as the template. Using fastp trimming at Q25 and MiXCR clonotype assembly, TCRdb reanalyzed the public sequencing data and kept in-frame beta chains. Each CDR3 protein gets just one entry, which takes the most common genes and DNA from the rows behind it. The sample table shows hundreds of thousands of distinct CDR3 sequences, and around 68% are seen once. The ten top clones hold 4% of the sample. Sample: sorted CD4+, CD8+, or CD8+CD57+ T cells (not recorded which) from PBMCs. These receptors came from a human donor in good health, serving as a control.

The J gene is TRBJ1-2, the V gene TRBV9, with D maybe TRBD1 (5 bases). Trimming pared 3 bases from V and 4 bases from J, leaving 10 bases between. This CDR3 has 13 amino acids. Germline CDR1 reads SGDLS; CDR2 reads YYNGEE. This chain's CDR3 is CASSARESYGYTF. The CDR3 coding sequence is TGTGCCAGCAGCGCCAGGGAGAGCTATGGCTACACCTTC.

Many counts were recorded for this clonotype. For the CDR3, the DNA is TGTGCCAGCACGGACAGGGAATCACCCCTCCACTTT. As protein: CASTDRESPLHF. The V gene is TRBV6-2 or TRBV6-3, the J gene TRBJ1-6; 8 nucleotides match TRBD1. The J segment lost 10 bases and the V segment lost 7 bases, leaving 3 bases of the junction unmatched. From germline, CDR1 is MNHEY and CDR2 SVGEGT. CDR3 length: 12 residues.

Concerning this clonotype: One junction end disagrees with the germline gene, perhaps due to a read error. CDR3 nucleotide sequence: TGTGCTAGCAGCTTGGGCAGCCAAGTGAGCCAGTACTTC. It specifies CASSLGSQVSQYF. The gene calls are TRBV7-9 and TRBJ2-5; no reliable D call. Germline lookup yields CDR1 SEHNR and CDR2 FQNEAQ (reference sequence). The length of the CDR3 is 13 residues. Based on the CDR3 plus reference TRBV7-9 and TRBJ2-5, the full variable domain is DTGVSQNPRHKITKRGQNVTFRCDPISEHNRLYWYRQTLGQGPEFLTYFQNEAQLEKSRLLSDRFSAERPKGSFSTLEIQRTEQGDSAMYLCASSLGSQVSQYFGPGTRLLVL.

This chain links TRBV20-1 with TRBJ1-2; D not resolved. The CDR3 consists of 12 residues. V was clipped by 1 base and J by 10 bases, with 13 bases between them. Germline V gene sequence: CDR1 DFQATT, CDR2 SNEGSKA (reference sequence). The CDR3 DNA sequence: TGCAGTGCTAGAGGACTAGCGCAGTCCTACACCTTC. Amino acid sequence: CSARGLAQSYTF.

Regarding this clonotype: One junction end disagrees with the germline gene, perhaps due to a read error. V gene TRBV7-2 combines with J gene TRBJ1-6; 7 positions match TRBD1. Germline assignment: CDR1 SGHTA and CDR2 FQGNSA. The CDR3 loop spans 17 amino acids. The CDR3 here is CASSLAGTASHNSPLHF. The CDR3, as DNA: TGTGCCAGCAGCTTAGCCGGGACAGCCTCCCATAACTCACCCCTCCACTTT.

In this sample, this clonotype turned up once. CDR3 loop: CSASKIGSSYNEQFF. CDR3 coding DNA: TGCAGTGCTAGCAAGATCGGTAGCTCCTACAATGAGCAGTTCTTC. The V call is TRBV20-1, the J call TRBJ2-1; D uncertain. CDR3 length: 15 residues. CDR1 DFQATT and CDR2 SNEGSKA come from the germline V gene (reference sequence). V was clipped by 3 bases and J by 0 bases, with 12 bases between them.

Turning to this clonotype: A much larger clone is a single base away; this may be a read error. The gene calls are TRBV20-1 and TRBJ2-5; 9 nucleotides agree with TRBD1. The J call may be mistaken, given a closer DNA end match to TRBJ2-7. From germline, CDR1 is DFQATT and CDR2 SNEGSKA (reference sequence). CDR3 size: 18 residues. In DNA form, the CDR3 reads TGCAGTGCTAGTTACACATTTTGGGGGACAGGGTACTCCTACGAGCAGTACTTC. The encoded protein is CSASYTFWGTGYSYEQYF.

To note about this clonotype: The conserved phenylalanine or tryptophan is not found at the CDR3 terminus, so this likely reflects a read error. The chain combines TRBV12-3 or TRBV12-4 with TRBJ2-7, with 7 nucleotides matching TRBD2. The CDR3 runs to 15 residues. The CDR3 reads CASSRSGSLSYKQYL. The CDR3 coding sequence is TGTGCCAGCAGCCGTAGCGGGTCCCTATCCTACAAGCAGTACCTC.